A single T cell receptor beta chain is shown here with its context. Sequenced by immunoSEQ multiplex PCR; TCRdb stores in-frame clones only, minus some. The sample comprises 95,000 to 150,000 clones, 84% of which are singletons, and approximately 3.6% rests with the top ten. The sample is drawn from a study of blood T cell repertoires in COVID-19. For the study at large: Sample material is recorded as cDNA or gDNA derived from T cells, B-cell-depleted T cells, or PBMCs.

Germline CDR1 is SQVTM and CDR2 is ANQGSEA. Trimming took off 3 bases at V and 2 bases at J, with 9 bases between the two ends. The CDR3 is 13 amino acids. The participants were between about 18 and 89 years old and came from under 25 US areas. Participant reports of clinical history set cohort assignment. Resolution of symptoms, clearance, or two negative PCRs was present in recovered Cohort 3 donors. The genes are TRBV29-1 and TRBJ2-3; D not resolved. Material: PBMCs or T cells enriched from blood (not recorded which). The origin of this receptor is a woman aged 25 to 45 who had recovered from COVID-19. CDR3 coding DNA: TGCAGCGTTGACACGGGTTTCACAGATACGCAGTATTTT. The encoded protein is CSVDTGFTDTQYF.